What follows is one TCR beta chain and its context. Clones were sequenced by immunoSEQ multiplex PCR, and TCRdb holds only the in-frame ones, with some missing. Of about 270,000 clones listed, roughly 89% were seen once; the top ten hold 1.5% to 2%. All recovered Cohort 3 donors got two negative PCRs, got clearance, or saw symptom resolution. This specimen comes from a study of blood T cell repertoires in COVID-19. The CDR3 spans 15 residues. Per germline, CDR1 GTSNPN and CDR2 SVGIG (reference sequence). V lost 2 bases to trimming and J lost 1 base; unmatched junction nucleotides: 4. The rearrangement uses TRBV30 and TRBJ1-3; TRBD1 matches 8 bases. The origin of this receptor is a woman aged 60-70 years who had recovered from COVID-19. Sequencing was carried out using PBMCs or T cells enriched from blood (not recorded which). CDR3 sequence: CAWSNQGASGNTIYF. CDR3 sequence (DNA): TGTGCCTGGAGTAACCAGGGGGCATCTGGAAACACCATATATTTT.